The 5 T cell receptor beta chains given below trace back to one sample, sequenced in a study of identifying expanded T cells in peripheral blood (dated by TCRdb to between 2018 and 2020). The receptor library was made with the immunoSEQ multiplex PCR assay. TCRdb carries this immuneACCESS record with in-frame sequences only. Its versions omit some clonotypes, under half of them owing to an unresolved V gene in the studies checked, with the rest unexplained. Present in this sample are about 91,000 clones, roughly 90% of which were seen just once. About 3.9% of the sample lies in the top ten. The sample taken for sequencing was blood. The receptors come from a person aged 18 to 69 in good health.

The rearrangement uses TRBV28 and TRBJ2-2, with 7 bases that match TRBD1. The trim removed 3 bases at V and 2 bases at J, leaving 6 bases unmatched. Germline-derived CDR1 and CDR2 are MDHEN and SYDVKM. The CDR3 spans 16 residues. Written as DNA, the CDR3 is TGTGCCAGCAGTTTTGGGCCAGGGGGAAACACCGGGGAGCTGTTTTTT. Translation gives CASSFGPGGNTGELFF.

V and J are TRBV19 and TRBJ1-5; a possible D gene is TRBD1 (6 bases). Germline V gene lookup returns CDR1 LNHDA and CDR2 SQIVND (reference sequence). V was clipped by 7 bases and J by 1 base, with 14 bases between them. There are 15 residues in the CDR3. CDR3 protein: CASNKGGRSNQPQHF. CDR3 DNA sequence: TGTGCCAGTAATAAAGGGGGAAGGAGCAATCAGCCCCAGCATTTT.

This chain joins TRBV9 and TRBJ2-7; D is possibly TRBD1 (6 bases). Germline V gene lookup returns CDR1 SGDLS and CDR2 YYNGEE. The V and J ends lost 2 bases and 7 bases respectively, with 16 bases between them. The length of the CDR3 is 14 residues. Written as DNA, the CDR3 is TGTGCCAGCAGCGTCGATGGCAGGGGAAGGGAGCAGTACTTC. This codes for CASSVDGRGREQYF.

The V gene is TRBV5-4, the J gene TRBJ2-3; D possibly corresponds to TRBD1 (6 bases). There are 15 residues in the CDR3. Per the germline V gene, CDR1 is SGHNT and CDR2 is YYREEE (reference sequence). Trimming removed 1 base from V and 6 bases from J, with 15 bases in between. The CDR3 spells CASSLWGTRSDTQYF. As DNA, the CDR3 is TGTGCCAGCAGCTTGTGGGGGACACGGTCCGATACGCAGTATTTT.

The chain is built from TRBV9 and TRBJ2-3; D ambiguous. The CDR3 is 13 amino acids. V was trimmed by 4 bases and J by 6 bases, leaving 12 bases between them. The V gene's germline CDR1 is SGDLS and CDR2 YYNGEE. CDR3 nucleotides: TGTGCCAGCAGCTCCCAACCTTGGGATACGCAGTATTTT. It encodes CASSSQPWDTQYF.